This TCR beta chain was obtained from a study of blood T cell repertoires in COVID-19. Overall study context: The United States, Italy and Spain were the sources of the acute and convalescent COVID-19 samples. PBMCs, B-cell-depleted T cells, or T cells provided the cDNA or gDNA that made up the material.

In the study's own analysis: The authors estimated nucleated cell counts from reference gene primer amplification. Repertoires were generated with immunoSEQ multiplex PCR, while TCRdb's copy carries only in-frame clones and drops some. Clone size and V and J calls were adopted from that table, with D and trimming inferred from the DNA. Of approximately 200,000 clones in the sample, around 87% are singletons; the top ten hold 2.5% to 3.5%. With V trimmed by 6 bases and J by 1 base, 13 bases remained unmatched. Germline-derived CDR1 and CDR2 are MNHEY and SVGEGT. The CDR3 consists of 17 residues. This rearrangement joins TRBV6-2 or TRBV6-3 to TRBJ1-1; 8 bases align to TRBD1. This clonotype was sampled from a woman between 25 and 40 years old with active or convalescent COVID-19. The sequenced sample was peripheral blood. CDR3 nucleotide sequence: TGTGCCAGCAGCCGCCCTGGTCGGACAGGGTGGAACACTGAAGCTTTCTTT. It is translated as CASSRPGRTGWNTEAFF.